The present T cell receptor beta chain was sequenced within a study of blood T cell repertoires in COVID-19. Overall study context: From the United States, Italy and Spain came samples of acute and convalescent COVID-19.

Deletions cut 5 bases from V and 5 bases from J, with 15 bases between. Germline-derived CDR1 and CDR2 are SGHVS and FQNEAQ. The CDR3 sequence is 15 residues long. Libraries were prepared by immunoSEQ multiplex PCR; TCRdb keeps only in-frame clonotypes and omits some of them. The sample includes about 210,000 clones, approximately 91% seen only once; the top ten take about 5%. Sequencing input: peripheral blood. This TCR derives from a woman between 40 and 50 years old with acute or convalescent COVID-19. This sequence joins TRBV7-8 and TRBJ1-4; D may be TRBD1 (6 bases). The CDR3 DNA sequence: TGTGCCAGCAGCCGCCGACAGGAGAGAAATGAAAAACTGTTTTTT. This sequence encodes CASSRRQERNEKLFF.